What follows describes a single TCR beta chain. This CDR3 comprises 15 residues. The V and J ends lost 0 bases and 5 bases respectively, with 13 bases between them. Germline-derived CDR1 and CDR2 are MNHNS and SASEGT. TCRdb keeps only in-frame clones here, not all; method: immunoSEQ multiplex PCR. The sample gives about 240,000 clones, approximately 78% of which show up once; approximately 13% is in the top ten. This record comes from a study of blood T cell repertoires in COVID-19. The receptor comes from a woman aged 60-75 years with active or convalescent COVID-19. The rearrangement uses TRBV6-1 and TRBJ1-1, with a weak D call TRBD1 (5 bases). The sample consisted of peripheral blood. Written as DNA, the CDR3 is TGTGCCAGCAGTGAAGCGATCCAGGGTTGGACTGAAGCTTTCTTT. Its protein product is CASSEAIQGWTEAFF.